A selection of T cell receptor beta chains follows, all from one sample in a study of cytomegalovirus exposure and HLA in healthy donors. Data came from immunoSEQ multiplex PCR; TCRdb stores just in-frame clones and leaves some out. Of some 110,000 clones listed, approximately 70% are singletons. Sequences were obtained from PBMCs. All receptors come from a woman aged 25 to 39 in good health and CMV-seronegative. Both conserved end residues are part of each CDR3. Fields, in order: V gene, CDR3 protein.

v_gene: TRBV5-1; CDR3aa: CASSLGTGDGYTF
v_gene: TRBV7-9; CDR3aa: CASSPTRGGNGYTF
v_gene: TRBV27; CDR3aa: CASTTGGVVDTQYF
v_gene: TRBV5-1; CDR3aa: CASSSGLLTYEQYF
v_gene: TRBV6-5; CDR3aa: CASSNQGWGYTF
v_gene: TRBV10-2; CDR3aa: CASGGRGNTEAFF
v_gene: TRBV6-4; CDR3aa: CASSDGTGGNEQFF
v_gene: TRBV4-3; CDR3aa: CASSHQGVEYGYTF
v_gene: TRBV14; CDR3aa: CASSQDGRVGSNYGYTF
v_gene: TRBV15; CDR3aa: CATSQGGAGGYTF
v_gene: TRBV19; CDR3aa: CATFRDRNTEAFF
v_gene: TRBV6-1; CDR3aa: CASSERSLAGREQYF
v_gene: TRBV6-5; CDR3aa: CASTYQGAGQETQYF
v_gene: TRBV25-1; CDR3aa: CASSESGTFNEQLSF
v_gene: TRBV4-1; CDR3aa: CASSQEGQGGTQYF
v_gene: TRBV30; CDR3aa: CAWSVVRSEGTIYF
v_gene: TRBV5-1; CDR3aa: CASSVAGTQTYEQYF
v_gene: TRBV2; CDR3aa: CASSEALAGDPTGELFF
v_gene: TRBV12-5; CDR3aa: CASCPRGTSTDTQYF
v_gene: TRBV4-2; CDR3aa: CASSQDLANYGYTF
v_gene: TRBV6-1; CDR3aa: CASKPPDRVLQPQHF